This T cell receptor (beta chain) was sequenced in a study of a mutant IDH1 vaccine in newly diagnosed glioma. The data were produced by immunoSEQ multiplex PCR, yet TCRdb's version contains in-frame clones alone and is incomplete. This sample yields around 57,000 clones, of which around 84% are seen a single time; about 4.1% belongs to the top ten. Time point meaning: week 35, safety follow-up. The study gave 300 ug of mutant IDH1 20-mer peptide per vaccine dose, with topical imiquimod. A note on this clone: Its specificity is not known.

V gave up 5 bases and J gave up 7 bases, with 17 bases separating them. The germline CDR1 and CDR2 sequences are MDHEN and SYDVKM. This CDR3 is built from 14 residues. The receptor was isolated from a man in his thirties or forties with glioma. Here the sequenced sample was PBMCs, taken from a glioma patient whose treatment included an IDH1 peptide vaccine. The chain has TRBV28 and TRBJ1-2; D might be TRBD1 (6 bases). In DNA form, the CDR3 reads TGTGCCAGCAGTCGATGGGCCGGGGGGCTTGGCTACACCTTC. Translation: CASSRWAGGLGYTF.